This T cell receptor beta chain was recorded in a study of cytomegalovirus exposure and HLA in healthy donors. For the study at large: Early released data had tens of millions of unique TCRs, all coming from HLA-typed donors. Study-wide points: A cluster of highly shared sequence variants was likely a sequencing artifact. Previous analysis showed most TCR beta V segments were productive about 87% or about 30% of the time.

Note on this clone: The antigen remains undetermined.

CDR3 size: 15 residues. The germline V and J ends were trimmed by 8 bases and 4 bases, with 17 bases remaining between them. Germline V gene sequence: CDR1 ENHRY, CDR2 SYGVKD. The donors, nominally healthy at sampling, likely had unrecorded immune exposures. This PCR relied on a set of 60 Vbeta primers and 13 Jbeta primers. Some clones are missing from TCRdb's copy, which holds only in-frame ones; the method was immunoSEQ multiplex PCR. The top ten clones hold 2.5% to 3% of a sample with 200,000 to 250,000 clones, approximately 80% of them seen once. The chain uses TRBV10-3 and TRBJ1-4, with a tentative D call TRBD1 (6 bases). This receptor was identified in a man under 40 in good health and CMV-seronegative. The sequencing input was PBMCs. CDR3 DNA: TGTGCCATCTCTGATCCGGACAGCTATAATGAAAAACTGTTTTTT. Its translation is CAISDPDSYNEKLFF.